This T cell receptor beta chain was found in a study of T cell changes during pregnancy in multiple sclerosis. The CDR3 consists of 14 residues. V lost 6 bases to trimming and J lost 1 base; unmatched junction nucleotides: 4. Germline V lookup: CDR1 SGHAT, CDR2 FQDESV (reference sequence). The protocol was immunoSEQ multiplex PCR, while the TCRdb copy is restricted to in-frame clones and leaves out a portion. The data show some 36,000 clones, with under 95% seen just once and around 0.66% held by the top ten. The clonotype originates from a female donor in good health, enrolled as a control in a pregnancy study. The chain is built from TRBV11-1 and TRBJ1-1; TRBD1 matches 8 bases. Specimen: CD4+ T cells from peripheral blood mononuclear cells, collected in the second trimester of pregnancy. The CDR3 sequence is CASRRDRKNTEAFF. In DNA form, the CDR3 reads TGTGCCAGCAGACGGGACAGGAAGAACACTGAAGCTTTCTTT.